A selection of T cell receptor beta chains follows, all from one sample in a study of persistence of HIV-infected CD4 T cells. No antigen is known for these receptors. The data were produced by immunoSEQ multiplex PCR, yet TCRdb's version contains in-frame clones alone and is incomplete. This sample has roughly 60,000 clones, with roughly 75% found just once. Source: CD4+ T cells sorted from PBMCs after approximately 19-hour stimulation, taken from a patient who received antiretroviral therapy. Receptors were obtained from an adult man with HIV who was CMV-seropositive. Both conserved end residues are part of each CDR3. The D gene is left open where the match is weak. A row's size may be missing; if present it is once, few, many or a size class.

CASSLSWRDTQYF,TGTGCCAGCAGTCTATCCTGGAGAGATACGCAGTATTTT,TRBJ2-3,TRBV12-3/TRBV12-4,NA,13,NA
CASNYNRLSNQPQHF,TGTGCCAGCAATTACAACAGGCTCAGCAATCAGCCCCAGCATTTT,TRBJ1-5,TRBV6-5,NA,15,NA
CASSLGIEATGELFF,TGTGCCAGCAGTCTCGGGATAGAGGCCACCGGGGAGCTGTTTTTT,TRBJ2-2,TRBV5-5,NA,15,NA
CASLENTEAFF,TGTGCCTCCCTGGAGAACACTGAAGCTTTCTTT,TRBJ1-1,TRBV6-5,NA,11,NA
CASRPPPGGARNYGYTF,TGTGCCAGCAGACCGCCCCCCGGGGGGGCGCGAAACTATGGCTACACCTTC,TRBJ1-2,TRBV28,NA,17,once
CATSVSGQLNEQFF,TGTGCCACCAGTGTTTCGGGACAGCTCAATGAGCAGTTCTTC,TRBJ2-1,TRBV24-1,TRBD1,14,NA
CASSPRTTGWNTEAFF,TGTGCCAGCTCACCCCGTACGACAGGCTGGAACACTGAAGCTTTCTTT,TRBJ1-1,TRBV18,NA,16,NA
CASRNQENQPQHF,TGTGCCAGCAGAAATCAGGAAAATCAGCCCCAGCATTTT,TRBJ1-5,TRBV6-6,NA,13,NA
CASSSPPGQPQHF,TGTGCCAGCAGTTCCCCCCCAGGTCAGCCCCAGCATTTT,TRBJ1-5,TRBV28,NA,13,once
CASSSLDGAGGYTF,TGCGCCAGCAGCTCCCTGGACGGGGCCGGTGGCTACACCTTC,TRBJ1-2,TRBV5-1,NA,14,NA
CASSQEGITANYGYTF,TGTGCCAGCAGCCAAGAGGGAATCACAGCCAACTATGGCTACACCTTC,TRBJ1-2,TRBV14,NA,16,few
CASSLGQEGEKLFF,TGCGCCAGCAGCTTGGGGCAGGAGGGCGAAAAACTGTTTTTT,TRBJ1-4,TRBV5-1,NA,14,NA
CASSELRGFGYTF,TGTGCCAGCAGTGAATTGCGAGGGTTCGGCTACACCTTC,TRBJ1-2,TRBV6-1,NA,13,NA
CASTSDRANYGYTF,TGTGCCAGCACCTCGGACAGAGCTAACTATGGCTACACCTTC,TRBJ1-2,TRBV7-2,NA,14,NA
CASSVETSGGAYNEQFF,TGTGCCAGCAGCGTAGAAACTAGCGGGGGGGCGTACAATGAGCAGTTCTTC,TRBJ2-1,TRBV9,TRBD2,17,NA
CASSSPTFWGTIYF,TGTGCCAGTAGTTCACCGACCTTCTGGGGCACCATATATTTT,TRBJ1-3,TRBV19,NA,14,NA
CASSQEGSYYEQYF,TGCGCCAGCAGCCAAGAGGGCAGCTACTACGAGCAGTACTTC,TRBJ2-7,TRBV4-1,NA,14,few
CASSQLKGRTGELFF,TGTGCCAGCAGCCAATTGAAGGGGCGCACCGGGGAGCTGTTTTTT,TRBJ2-2,TRBV3-1/TRBV3-2,NA,15,NA
CASSPLRAGDGGELFF,TGTGCCAGCAGCCCCCTAAGAGCGGGGGATGGCGGGGAGCTGTTTTTT,TRBJ2-2,TRBV21-1,NA,16,NA
CAWSRSNYGYTF,TGTGCCTGGAGTAGGTCTAACTATGGCTACACCTTC,TRBJ1-2,TRBV30,NA,12,NA
CASRTSTDTQYF,TGTGCCAGCAGGACGAGCACAGATACGCAGTATTTT,TRBJ2-3,TRBV5-5,NA,12,NA
CASSVGRDLYDEQFF,TGTGCCAGCAGCGTAGGCAGGGACCTATATGATGAGCAGTTCTTC,TRBJ2-1,TRBV9,NA,15,few
CASSRVGSLEKLFF,TGTGCCAGCAGTAGAGTGGGATCACTTGAAAAACTGTTTTTT,TRBJ1-4,TRBV27,NA,14,few
CASSSGTGFTEAFF,TGTGCCAGCAGTTCCGGGACAGGGTTCACTGAAGCTTTCTTT,TRBJ1-1,TRBV6-5,TRBD1,14,NA
CASSPRTGLGNSPLHF,TGTGCCAGTAGTCCGAGGACAGGGTTAGGCAATTCACCCCTCCACTTT,TRBJ1-6,TRBV19,TRBD1,16,NA
CASSTTGASTDTQYF,TGTGCCAGCAGTACGACAGGGGCTAGCACAGATACGCAGTATTTT,TRBJ2-3,TRBV27,TRBD1,15,NA
CASSSGQMNTEAFF,TGTGCCAGCAGCTCTGGACAGATGAACACTGAAGCTTTCTTT,TRBJ1-1,TRBV5-4,NA,14,NA
CASSPHRGQETQYF,TGTGCCAGCAGCCCCCACAGGGGGCAAGAGACCCAGTACTTC,TRBJ2-5,TRBV7-2,TRBD1,14,NA